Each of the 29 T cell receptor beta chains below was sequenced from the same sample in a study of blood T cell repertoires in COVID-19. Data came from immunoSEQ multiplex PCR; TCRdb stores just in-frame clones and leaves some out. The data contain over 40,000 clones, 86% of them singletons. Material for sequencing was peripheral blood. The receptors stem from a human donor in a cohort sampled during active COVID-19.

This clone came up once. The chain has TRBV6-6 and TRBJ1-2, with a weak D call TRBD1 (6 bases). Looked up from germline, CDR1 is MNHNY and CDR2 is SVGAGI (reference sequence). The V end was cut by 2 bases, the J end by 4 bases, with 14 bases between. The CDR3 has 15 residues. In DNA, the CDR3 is TGTGCCAGCAGTTACCAAGGACAGTTCCTCTATGGCTACACCTTC. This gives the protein CASSYQGQFLYGYTF.

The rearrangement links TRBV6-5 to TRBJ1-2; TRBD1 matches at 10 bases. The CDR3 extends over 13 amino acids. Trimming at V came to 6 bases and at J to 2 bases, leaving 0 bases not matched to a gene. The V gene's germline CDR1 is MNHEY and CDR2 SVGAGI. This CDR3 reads CASRGQGNYGYTF. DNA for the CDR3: TGTGCCAGCAGGGGACAGGGGAACTATGGCTACACCTTC.

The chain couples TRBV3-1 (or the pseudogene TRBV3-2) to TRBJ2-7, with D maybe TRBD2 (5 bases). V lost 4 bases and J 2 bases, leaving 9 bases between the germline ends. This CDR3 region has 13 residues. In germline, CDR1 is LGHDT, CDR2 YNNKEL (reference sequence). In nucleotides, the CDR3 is TGTGCCAGCAGCCTGAGCGGACCCTACGAGCAGTACTTC. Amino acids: CASSLSGPYEQYF.

The chain's CDR3 is CASSKTGLGPTDAGTGELFF. In DNA form, the CDR3 reads TGTGCCAGCAGCAAAACGGGACTTGGCCCAACTGACGCGGGCACCGGGGAGCTGTTTTTT. V and J are TRBV21-1 and TRBJ2-2; TRBD2, the D gene given by the table, was not confirmed from the DNA. TRBV21-1 is reported as a pseudogene. The CDR3 has 20 amino acids.

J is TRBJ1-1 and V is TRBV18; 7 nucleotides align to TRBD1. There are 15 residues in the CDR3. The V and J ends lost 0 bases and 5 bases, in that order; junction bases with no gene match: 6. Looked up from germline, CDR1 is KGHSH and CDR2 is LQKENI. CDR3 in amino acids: CASSPPSQGRTEAFF. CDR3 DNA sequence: TGTGCCAGCTCACCACCCTCACAGGGGAGGACTGAAGCTTTCTTT.

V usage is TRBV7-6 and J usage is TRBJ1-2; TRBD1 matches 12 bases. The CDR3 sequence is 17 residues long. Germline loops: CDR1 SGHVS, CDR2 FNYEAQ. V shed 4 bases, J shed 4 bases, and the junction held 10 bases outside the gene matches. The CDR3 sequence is CASSWSGTGGAVYGYTF. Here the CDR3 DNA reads TGTGCCAGCAGCTGGTCCGGGACAGGGGGCGCGGTCTATGGCTACACCTTC.

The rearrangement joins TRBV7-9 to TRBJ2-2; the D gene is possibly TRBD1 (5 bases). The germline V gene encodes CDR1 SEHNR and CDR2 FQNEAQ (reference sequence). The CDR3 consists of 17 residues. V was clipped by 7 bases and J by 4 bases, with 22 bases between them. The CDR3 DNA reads TGTGCCAGCATTCCCCCCTTGCGTCTGGGGCCCACCGGGGAGCTGTTTTTT. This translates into CASIPPLRLGPTGELFF.

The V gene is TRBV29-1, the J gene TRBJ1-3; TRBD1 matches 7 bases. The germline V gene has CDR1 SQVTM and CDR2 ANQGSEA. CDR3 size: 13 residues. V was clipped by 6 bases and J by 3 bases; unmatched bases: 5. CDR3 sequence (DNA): TGCAGCGTACAGGGGCTAATTGGAAACACCATATATTTT. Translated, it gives CSVQGLIGNTIYF.

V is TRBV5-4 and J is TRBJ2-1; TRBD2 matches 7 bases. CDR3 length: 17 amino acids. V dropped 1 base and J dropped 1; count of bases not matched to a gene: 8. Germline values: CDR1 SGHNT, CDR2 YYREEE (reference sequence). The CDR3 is CASSLSPLAESYNEQFF. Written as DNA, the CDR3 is TGTGCCAGCAGCTTGAGTCCTCTAGCGGAATCCTACAATGAGCAGTTCTTC. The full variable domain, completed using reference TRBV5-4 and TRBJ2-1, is ETGVTQSPTHLIKTRGQQVTLRCSSQSGHNTVSWYQQALGQGPQFIFQYYREEENGRGNFPPRFSGLQFPNYSSELNVNALELDDSALYLCASSLSPLAESYNEQFFGPGTRLTVL.

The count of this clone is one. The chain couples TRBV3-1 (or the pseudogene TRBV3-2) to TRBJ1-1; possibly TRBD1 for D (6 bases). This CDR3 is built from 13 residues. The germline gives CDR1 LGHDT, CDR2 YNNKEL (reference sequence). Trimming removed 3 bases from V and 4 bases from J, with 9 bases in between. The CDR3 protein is CASSHRGGTEAFF. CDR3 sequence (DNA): TGTGCCAGCAGCCACCGAGGGGGCACTGAAGCTTTCTTT.

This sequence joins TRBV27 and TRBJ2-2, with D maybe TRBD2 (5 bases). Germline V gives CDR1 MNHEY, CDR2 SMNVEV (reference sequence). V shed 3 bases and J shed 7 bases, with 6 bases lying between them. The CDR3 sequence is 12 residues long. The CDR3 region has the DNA TGTGCCAGCAGTTTTCGGGACGGGGAGCTGTTTTTT. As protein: CASSFRDGELFF.

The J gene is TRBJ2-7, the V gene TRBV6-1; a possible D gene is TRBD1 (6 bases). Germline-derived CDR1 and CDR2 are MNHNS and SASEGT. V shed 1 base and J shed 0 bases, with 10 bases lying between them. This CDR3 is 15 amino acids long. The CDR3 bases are TGTGCCAGCAGTGAAGAACAGGGCCCCTCCTACGAGCAGTACTTC. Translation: CASSEEQGPSYEQYF.

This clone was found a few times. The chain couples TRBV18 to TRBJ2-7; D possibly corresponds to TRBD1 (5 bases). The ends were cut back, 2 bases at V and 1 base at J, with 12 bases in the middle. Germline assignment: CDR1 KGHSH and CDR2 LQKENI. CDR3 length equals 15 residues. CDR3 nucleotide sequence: TGTGCCAGCTCACCATTTGCAGGGCCTTCCTACGAGCAGTACTTC. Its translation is CASSPFAGPSYEQYF.

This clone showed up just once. The CDR3 reads CASSQEGASGNTIYF. DNA of the CDR3: TGCGCCAGCAGCCAAGAGGGGGCGTCGGGAAACACCATATATTTT. The V call is TRBV4-1, the J call TRBJ1-3; possible D gene TRBD1, 6 bases. CDR3 size: 15 residues. Trimming removed 0 bases at V and 4 bases at J, with 10 bases between. Germline V gives CDR1 MGHRA, CDR2 YSYEKL.

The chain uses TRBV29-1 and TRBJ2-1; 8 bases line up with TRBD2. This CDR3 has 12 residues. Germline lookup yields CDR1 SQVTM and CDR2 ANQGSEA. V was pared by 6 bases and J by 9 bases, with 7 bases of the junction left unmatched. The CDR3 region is CSVGGLVREQFF. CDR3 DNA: TGCAGCGTGGGGGGACTAGTGCGTGAGCAGTTCTTC.

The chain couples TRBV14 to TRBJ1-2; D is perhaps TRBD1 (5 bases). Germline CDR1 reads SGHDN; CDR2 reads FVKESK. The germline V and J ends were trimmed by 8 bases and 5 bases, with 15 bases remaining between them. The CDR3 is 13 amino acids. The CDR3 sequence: CASANTGGYGYTF. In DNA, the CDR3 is TGTGCCAGCGCCAATACGGGGGGATATGGCTACACCTTC. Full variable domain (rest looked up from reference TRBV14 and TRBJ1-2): EAGVTQFPSHSVIEKGQTVTLRCDPISGHDNLYWYRRVMGKEIKFLLHFVKESKQDESGMPNNRFLAERTGGTYSTLKVQPAELEDSGVYFCASANTGGYGYTFGSGTRLTVV.

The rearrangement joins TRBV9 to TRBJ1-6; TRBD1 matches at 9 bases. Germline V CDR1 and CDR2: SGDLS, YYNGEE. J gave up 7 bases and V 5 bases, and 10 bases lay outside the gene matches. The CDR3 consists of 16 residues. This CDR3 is CASSDTGGYSNSPLHF. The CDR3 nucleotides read TGTGCCAGCAGTGACACAGGGGGCTACTCGAATTCACCCCTCCACTTT.

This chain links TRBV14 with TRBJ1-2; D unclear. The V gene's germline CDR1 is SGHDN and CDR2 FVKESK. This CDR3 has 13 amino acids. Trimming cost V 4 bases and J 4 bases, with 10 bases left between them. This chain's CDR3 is CASSREGPYGYTF. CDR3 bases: TGTGCCAGCAGCCGCGAGGGCCCCTATGGCTACACCTTC.

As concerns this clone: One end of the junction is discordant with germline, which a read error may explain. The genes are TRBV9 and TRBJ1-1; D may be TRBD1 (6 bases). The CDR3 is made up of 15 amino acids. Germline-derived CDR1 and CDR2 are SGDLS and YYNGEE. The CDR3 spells CASSPAQGWGTKAFF. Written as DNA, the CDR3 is TGTGCCAGCAGCCCGGCACAGGGTTGGGGCACTAAAGCTTTCTTT.

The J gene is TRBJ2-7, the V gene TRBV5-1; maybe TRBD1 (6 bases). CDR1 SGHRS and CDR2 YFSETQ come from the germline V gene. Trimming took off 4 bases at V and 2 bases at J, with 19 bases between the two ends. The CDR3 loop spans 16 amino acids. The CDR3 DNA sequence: TGCGCCAGCAGCCAAGAGCCAGGGGAAGGGGCCTACGAGCAGTACTTC. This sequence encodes CASSQEPGEGAYEQYF.

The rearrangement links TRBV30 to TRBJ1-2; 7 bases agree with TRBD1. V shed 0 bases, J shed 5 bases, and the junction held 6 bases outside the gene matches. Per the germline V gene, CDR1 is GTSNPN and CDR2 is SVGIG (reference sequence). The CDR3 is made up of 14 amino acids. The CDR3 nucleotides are TGTGCCTGGAGTGTAATGCAGGGGGGATATGGCTACACCTTC. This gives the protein CAWSVMQGGYGYTF.

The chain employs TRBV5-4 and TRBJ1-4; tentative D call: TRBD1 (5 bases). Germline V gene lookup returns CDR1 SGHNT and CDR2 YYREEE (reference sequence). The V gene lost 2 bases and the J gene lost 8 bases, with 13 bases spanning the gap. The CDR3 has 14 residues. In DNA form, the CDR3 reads TGTGCCAGCAGCTTCCGGACAAAAGGGGAAAAACTGTTTTTT. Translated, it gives CASSFRTKGEKLFF.

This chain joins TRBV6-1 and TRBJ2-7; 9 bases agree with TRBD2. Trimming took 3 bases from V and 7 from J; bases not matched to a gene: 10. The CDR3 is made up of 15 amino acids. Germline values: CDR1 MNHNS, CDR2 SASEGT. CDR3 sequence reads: CASSEESSGVREQYF. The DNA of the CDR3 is TGTGCCAGCAGTGAGGAGTCTAGCGGGGTTCGGGAGCAGTACTTC.

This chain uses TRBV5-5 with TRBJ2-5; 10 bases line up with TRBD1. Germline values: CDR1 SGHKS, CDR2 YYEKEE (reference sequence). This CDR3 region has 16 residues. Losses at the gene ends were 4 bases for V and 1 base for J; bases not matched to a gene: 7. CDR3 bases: TGTGCCAGCAGCGGGACCCGGGACAGGGGCCAAGAGACCCAGTACTTC. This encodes CASSGTRDRGQETQYF.

CDR3 sequence (DNA): TGTGCCAGCAGGCCAGAGGGTAATGAAAAACTGTTTTTT. Protein sequence: CASRPEGNEKLFF. The chain joins TRBV6-5 to TRBJ1-4; D is ambiguous. V was clipped by 6 bases and J by 4 bases, with 9 bases between them. There are 13 residues in the CDR3. CDR1 is MNHEY and CDR2 is SVGAGI in the germline V gene.

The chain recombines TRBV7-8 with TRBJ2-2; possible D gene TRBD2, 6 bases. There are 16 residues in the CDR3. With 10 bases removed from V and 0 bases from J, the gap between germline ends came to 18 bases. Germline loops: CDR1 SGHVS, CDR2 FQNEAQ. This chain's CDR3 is CATPSRPSANTGELFF. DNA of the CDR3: TGTGCCACCCCCTCACGTCCTAGCGCGAACACCGGGGAGCTGTTTTTT.

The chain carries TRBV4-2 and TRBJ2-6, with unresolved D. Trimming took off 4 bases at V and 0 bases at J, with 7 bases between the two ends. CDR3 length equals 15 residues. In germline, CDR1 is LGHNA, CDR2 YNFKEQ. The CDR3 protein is CASSLSFSGANVLTF. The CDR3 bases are TGTGCCAGCAGCCTCTCCTTCTCTGGGGCCAACGTCCTGACTTTC.

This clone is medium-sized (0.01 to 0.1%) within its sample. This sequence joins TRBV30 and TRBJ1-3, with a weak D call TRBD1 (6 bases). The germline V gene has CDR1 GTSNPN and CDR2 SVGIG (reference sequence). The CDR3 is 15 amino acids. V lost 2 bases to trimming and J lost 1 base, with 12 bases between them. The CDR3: CAWSRLGASGNTIYF. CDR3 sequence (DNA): TGTGCCTGGAGTCGGCTGGGGGCGTCTGGAAACACCATATATTTT.

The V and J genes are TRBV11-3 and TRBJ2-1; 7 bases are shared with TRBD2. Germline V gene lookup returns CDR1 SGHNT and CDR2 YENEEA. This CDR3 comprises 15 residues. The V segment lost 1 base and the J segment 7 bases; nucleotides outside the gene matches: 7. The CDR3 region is CASSLGRLASNEQFF. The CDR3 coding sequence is TGTGCCAGCAGCTTAGGGCGACTAGCTTCGAATGAGCAGTTCTTC.